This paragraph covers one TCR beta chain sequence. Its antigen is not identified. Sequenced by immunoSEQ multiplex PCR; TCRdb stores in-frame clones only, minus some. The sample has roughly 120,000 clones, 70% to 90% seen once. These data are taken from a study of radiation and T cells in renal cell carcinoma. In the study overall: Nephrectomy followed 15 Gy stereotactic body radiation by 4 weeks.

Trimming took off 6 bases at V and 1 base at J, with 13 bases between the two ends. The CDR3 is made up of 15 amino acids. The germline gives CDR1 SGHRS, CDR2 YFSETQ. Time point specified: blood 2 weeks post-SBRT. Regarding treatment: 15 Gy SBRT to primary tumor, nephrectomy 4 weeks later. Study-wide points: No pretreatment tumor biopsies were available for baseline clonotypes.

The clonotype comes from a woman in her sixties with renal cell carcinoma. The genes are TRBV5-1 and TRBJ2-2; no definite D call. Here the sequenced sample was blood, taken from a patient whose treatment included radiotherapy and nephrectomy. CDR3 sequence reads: CASIGASGNTGELFF. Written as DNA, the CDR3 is TGCGCCAGCATAGGAGCGTCAGGGAACACCGGGGAGCTGTTTTTT.